Shown below are 8 T cell receptor beta chains from a single sample sequenced in a study of PD-L1 blockade in urothelial cancer (TCRdb year 2017). The time point label, as the study defines it: peripheral blood 6 weeks after treatment start. Libraries were constructed by the immunoSEQ multiplex PCR assay. The source is immuneACCESS, and TCRdb retained only in-frame sequences with V and J called. Part of the clones is not carried over; for the studies checked, unresolved V genes explain less than half of this, and the remainder is unexplained. The sample profile shows tens of thousands of clones; over 75% of them were found once. 1.5% to 2% of the sample comes from the top ten. The starting material was PBMCs, obtained around atezolizumab (anti-PD-L1) treatment. These receptors originate from a man in his forties or fifties with urothelial cancer.

V is TRBV7-8 and J is TRBJ2-1; maybe TRBD1 (6 bases). The V end was cut by 5 bases, the J end by 4 bases, with 12 bases between. Germline V CDR1 and CDR2: SGHVS, FQNEAQ. The CDR3 has 14 residues. The CDR3 reads CASSVRGQYNEQFF. The CDR3 DNA follows: TGTGCCAGCAGCGTTCGCGGACAGTACAATGAGCAGTTCTTC.

This clone came up once. One junction end does not reproduce the germline sequence, and a read error may be involved. The CDR3 sequence: CASSLSYF. The CDR3, as DNA: TGCGCCAGCAGTCTTAGCTATTTT. This sequence joins TRBV23-1 and TRBJ1-1; unclear D gene. TRBV23-1 is an ORF, with its function uncertain. There are 8 residues in the CDR3.

The CDR3 here is CASSFWREKDNEQFF. CDR3 sequence (DNA): TGTGCCAGCAGCTTTTGGCGGGAGAAGGACAATGAGCAGTTCTTC. This rearrangement joins TRBV11-2 to TRBJ2-1, with 7 bases lining up with TRBD2. The V and J ends lost 3 bases and 5 bases, in that order; junction bases with no gene match: 7. Looked up from germline, CDR1 is SGHAT and CDR2 is FQNNGV. CDR3 length equals 15 residues.

V and J are TRBV11-3 and TRBJ1-2; a weak D match, TRBD1 (5 bases). The CDR3 is made up of 12 amino acids. Trimming removed 1 base at V and 7 bases at J, with 7 bases between. Looked up from germline, CDR1 is SGHNT and CDR2 is YENEEA. The CDR3 sequence: CASSLGDSGYTF. In DNA, the CDR3 is TGTGCCAGCAGCTTAGGGGACTCTGGCTACACCTTC.

This clone was picked up a small number of times. The V and J genes are TRBV6-5 and TRBJ2-3, with a possible D match to TRBD1 (6 bases). With 2 bases removed from V and 8 bases from J, the gap between germline ends came to 8 bases. Germline CDR1 reads MNHEY; CDR2 reads SVGAGI. The CDR3 is 12 residues long. CDR3 DNA: TGTGCCAGCAGTTACATACAGGGTACGCAGTATTTT. Amino acids: CASSYIQGTQYF.

This chain connects TRBV11-2 to TRBJ2-3, with TRBD2 identical over 12 bases. With 5 bases clipped from V and 5 bases from J, the junction kept 14 bases outside the gene matches. The germline gives CDR1 SGHAT, CDR2 FQNNGV. The CDR3 runs 18 residues. The CDR3 coding sequence is TGTGCCAGCAGCCGTGGGGCCTCTAGCGGGGGGGCGGGAGATACGCAGTATTTT. It specifies CASSRGASSGGAGDTQYF.

DNA for the CDR3: TGTGCCAGCAGTAGCAGCGGGAGGAGCACAGATACGCAGTATTTT. Translated: CASSSSGRSTDTQYF. The rearrangement uses TRBV28 and TRBJ2-3, with 9 bases that match TRBD2. CDR3 length: 15 residues. Per germline, CDR1 MDHEN and CDR2 SYDVKM. Losses at the gene ends were 5 bases for V and 0 bases for J; bases not matched to a gene: 3. The complete variable domain, with remaining parts taken from reference TRBV28 and TRBJ2-3, reads DVKVTQSSRYLVKRTGEKVFLECVQDMDHENMFWYRQDPGLGLRLIYFSYDVKMKEKGDIPEGYSVSREKKERFSLILESASTNQTSMYLCASSSSGRSTDTQYFGPGTRLTVL.

This clone came up a few times. This chain uses TRBV2 with TRBJ1-1; possible D gene TRBD1, 5 bases. The CDR3 length is 14 residues. V was clipped by 4 bases and J by 1 base, with 10 bases between them. The germline V gene has CDR1 SNHLY and CDR2 FYNNEI. Written as DNA, the CDR3 is TGTGCCAGCAGTGTTTGGGGCCAGAACACTGAAGCTTTCTTT. Protein product: CASSVWGQNTEAFF.